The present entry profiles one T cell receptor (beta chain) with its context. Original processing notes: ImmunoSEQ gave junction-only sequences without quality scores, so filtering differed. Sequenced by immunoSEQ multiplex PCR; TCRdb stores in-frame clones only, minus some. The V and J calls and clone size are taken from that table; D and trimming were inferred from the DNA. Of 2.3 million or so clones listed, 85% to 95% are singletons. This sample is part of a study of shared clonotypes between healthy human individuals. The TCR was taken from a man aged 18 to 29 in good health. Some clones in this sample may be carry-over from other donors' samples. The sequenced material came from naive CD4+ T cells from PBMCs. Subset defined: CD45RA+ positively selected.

Here the CDR3 DNA reads TGCGCCAGCAGCCAAGCGGGGGGGAGCGAAAAACTGTTTTTT. It is translated as CASSQAGGSEKLFF. V usage is TRBV4-1 and J usage is TRBJ1-4; TRBD1 might be the D (5 bases). Germline V gives CDR1 MGHRA, CDR2 YSYEKL. V was clipped by 1 base and J by 8 bases, with 11 bases between them. The CDR3 extends over 14 amino acids.